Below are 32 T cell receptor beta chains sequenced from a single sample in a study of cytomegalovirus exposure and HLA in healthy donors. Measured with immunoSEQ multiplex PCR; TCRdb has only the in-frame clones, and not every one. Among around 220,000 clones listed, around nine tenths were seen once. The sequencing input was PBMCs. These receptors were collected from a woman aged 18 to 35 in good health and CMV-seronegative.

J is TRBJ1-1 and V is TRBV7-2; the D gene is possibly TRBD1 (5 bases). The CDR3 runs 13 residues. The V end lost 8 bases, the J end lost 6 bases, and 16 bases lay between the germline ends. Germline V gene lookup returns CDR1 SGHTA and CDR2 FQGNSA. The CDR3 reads CASRATGVAEAFF. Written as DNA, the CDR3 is TGTGCCAGCCGTGCAACAGGTGTAGCTGAAGCTTTCTTT.

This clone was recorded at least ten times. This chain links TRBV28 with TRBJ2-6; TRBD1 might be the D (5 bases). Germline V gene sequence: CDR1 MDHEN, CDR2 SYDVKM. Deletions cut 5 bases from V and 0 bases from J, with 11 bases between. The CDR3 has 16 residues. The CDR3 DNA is TGTGCCAGCAGTCGAGGACATCTCTCTGGGGCCAACGTCCTGACTTTC. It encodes CASSRGHLSGANVLTF.

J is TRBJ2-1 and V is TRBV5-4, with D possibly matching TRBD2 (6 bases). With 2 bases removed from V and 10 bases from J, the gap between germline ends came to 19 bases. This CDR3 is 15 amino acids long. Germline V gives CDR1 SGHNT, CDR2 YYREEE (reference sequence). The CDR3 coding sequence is TGTGCCAGCAGCTTTGGGAGGACTCCCGCAGGGGAGCAGTTCTTC. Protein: CASSFGRTPAGEQFF.

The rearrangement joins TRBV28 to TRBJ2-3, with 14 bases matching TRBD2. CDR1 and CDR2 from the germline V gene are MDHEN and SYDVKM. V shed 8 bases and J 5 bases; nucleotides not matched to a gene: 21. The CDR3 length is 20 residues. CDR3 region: CASGSPRGLAGVGRGDTQYF. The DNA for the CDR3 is TGTGCCAGCGGGTCACCCAGGGGACTAGCGGGAGTAGGGCGTGGAGATACGCAGTATTTT.

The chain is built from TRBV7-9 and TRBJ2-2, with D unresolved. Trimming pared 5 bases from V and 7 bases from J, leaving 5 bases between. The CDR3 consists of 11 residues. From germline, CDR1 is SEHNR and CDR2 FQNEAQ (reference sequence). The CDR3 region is CASSTGGELFF. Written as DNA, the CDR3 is TGTGCCAGCAGCACTGGCGGGGAGCTGTTTTTT.

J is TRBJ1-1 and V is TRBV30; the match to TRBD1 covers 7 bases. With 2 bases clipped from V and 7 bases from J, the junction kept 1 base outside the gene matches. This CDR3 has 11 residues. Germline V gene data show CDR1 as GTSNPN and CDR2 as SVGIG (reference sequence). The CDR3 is CAWSPGGEAFF. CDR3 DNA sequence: TGTGCCTGGAGTCCAGGGGGTGAAGCTTTCTTT.

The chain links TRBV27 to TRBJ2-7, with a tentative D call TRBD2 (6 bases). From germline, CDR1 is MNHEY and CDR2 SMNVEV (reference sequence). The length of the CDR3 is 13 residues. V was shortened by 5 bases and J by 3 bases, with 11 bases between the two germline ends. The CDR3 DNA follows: TGTGCCAGCAGTGTGCGGGACCACTACGAGCAGTACTTC. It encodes CASSVRDHYEQYF.

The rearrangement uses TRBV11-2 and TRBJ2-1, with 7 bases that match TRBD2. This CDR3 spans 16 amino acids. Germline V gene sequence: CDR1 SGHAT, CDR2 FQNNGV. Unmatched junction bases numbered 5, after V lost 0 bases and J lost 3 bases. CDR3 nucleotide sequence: TGTGCCAGCAGCTTAGACGGGAGGATTTTCTACAATGAGCAGTTCTTC. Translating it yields CASSLDGRIFYNEQFF.

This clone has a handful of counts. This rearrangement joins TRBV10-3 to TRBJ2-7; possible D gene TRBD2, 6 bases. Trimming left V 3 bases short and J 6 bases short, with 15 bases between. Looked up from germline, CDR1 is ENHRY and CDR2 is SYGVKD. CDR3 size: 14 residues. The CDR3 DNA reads TGTGCCATCAGTGACCCCGGGGGAGTGCCCGAGCAGTACTTC. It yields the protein CAISDPGGVPEQYF.

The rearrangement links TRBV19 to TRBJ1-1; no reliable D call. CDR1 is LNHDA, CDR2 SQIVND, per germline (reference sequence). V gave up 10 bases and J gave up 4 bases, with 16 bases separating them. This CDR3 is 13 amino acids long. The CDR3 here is CANNLRWVTEAFF. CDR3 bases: TGTGCCAACAATCTCAGGTGGGTCACTGAAGCTTTCTTT.

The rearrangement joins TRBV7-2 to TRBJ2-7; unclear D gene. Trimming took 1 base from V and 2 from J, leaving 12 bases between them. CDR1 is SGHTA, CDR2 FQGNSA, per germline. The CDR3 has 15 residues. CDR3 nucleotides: TGTGCCAGCAGCTTAGACCTCTTGGCAGCCTACGAGCAGTACTTC. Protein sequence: CASSLDLLAAYEQYF.

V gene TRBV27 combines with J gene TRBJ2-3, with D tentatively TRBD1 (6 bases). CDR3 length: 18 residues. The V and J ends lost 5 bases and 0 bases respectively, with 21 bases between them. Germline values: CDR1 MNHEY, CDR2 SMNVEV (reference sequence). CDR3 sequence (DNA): TGTGCCAGCAGTCTCTACCCACAGGGATATTCTAGCACAGATACGCAGTATTTT. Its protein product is CASSLYPQGYSSTDTQYF.

As DNA, the CDR3 is TGTGCCAGCAGGGAATCCGTCACAGGGCACACCGGGGAGCTGTTTTTT. Translation: CASRESVTGHTGELFF. This sequence joins TRBV2 and TRBJ2-2; tentatively, D is TRBD1 (6 bases). The V gene lost 6 bases and the J gene lost 3 bases, with 17 bases spanning the gap. There are 16 residues in the CDR3. Germline V lookup: CDR1 SNHLY, CDR2 FYNNEI.

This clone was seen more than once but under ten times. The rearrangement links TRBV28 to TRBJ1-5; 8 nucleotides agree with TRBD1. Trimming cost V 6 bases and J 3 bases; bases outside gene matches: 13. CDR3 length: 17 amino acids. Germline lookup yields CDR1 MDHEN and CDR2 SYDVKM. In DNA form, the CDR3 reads TGTGCCAGCAGCCCAGGGCGACAGGGGCTTGTCAATCAGCCCCAGCATTTT. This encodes CASSPGRQGLVNQPQHF.

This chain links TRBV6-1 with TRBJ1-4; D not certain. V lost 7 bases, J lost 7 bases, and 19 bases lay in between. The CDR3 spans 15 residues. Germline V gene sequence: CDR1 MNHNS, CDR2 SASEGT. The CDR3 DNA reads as TGTGCCAGCACCCCCTCAATCGCCACGGGTGAAAAACTGTTTTTT. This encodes CASTPSIATGEKLFF.

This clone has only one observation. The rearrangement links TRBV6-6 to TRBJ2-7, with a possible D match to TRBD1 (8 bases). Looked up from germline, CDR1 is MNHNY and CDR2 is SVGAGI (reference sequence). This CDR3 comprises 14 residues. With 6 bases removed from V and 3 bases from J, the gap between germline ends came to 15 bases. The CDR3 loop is CASSEQGGGYEQYF. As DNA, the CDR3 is TGTGCCAGCAGCGAACAGGGGGGGGGCTACGAGCAGTACTTC.

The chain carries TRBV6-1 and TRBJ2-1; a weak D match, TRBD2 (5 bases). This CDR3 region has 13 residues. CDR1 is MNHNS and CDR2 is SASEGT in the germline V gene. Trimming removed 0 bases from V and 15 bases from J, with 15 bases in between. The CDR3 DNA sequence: TGTGCCAGCAGTGAAGCCGGTGTGTACCGGGGGTTCTTC. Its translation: CASSEAGVYRGFF.

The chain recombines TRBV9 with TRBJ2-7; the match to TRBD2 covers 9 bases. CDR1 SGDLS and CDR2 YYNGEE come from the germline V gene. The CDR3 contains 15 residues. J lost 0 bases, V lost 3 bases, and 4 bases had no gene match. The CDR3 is CASSAALAGSYEQYF. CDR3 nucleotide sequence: TGTGCCAGCAGCGCTGCACTAGCGGGCTCCTACGAGCAGTACTTC. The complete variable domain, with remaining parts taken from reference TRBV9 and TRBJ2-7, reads DSGVTQTPKHLITATGQRVTLRCSPRSGDLSVYWYQQSLDQGLQFLIQYYNGEERAKGNILERFSAQQFPDLHSELNLSSLELGDSALYFCASSAALAGSYEQYFGPGTRLTVT.

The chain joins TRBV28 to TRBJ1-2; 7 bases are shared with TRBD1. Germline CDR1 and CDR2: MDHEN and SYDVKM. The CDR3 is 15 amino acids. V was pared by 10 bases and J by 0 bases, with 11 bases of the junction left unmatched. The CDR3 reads CATQSGQLTNYGYTF. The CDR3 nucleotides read TGTGCCACTCAGTCGGGACAGCTTACTAACTATGGCTACACCTTC.

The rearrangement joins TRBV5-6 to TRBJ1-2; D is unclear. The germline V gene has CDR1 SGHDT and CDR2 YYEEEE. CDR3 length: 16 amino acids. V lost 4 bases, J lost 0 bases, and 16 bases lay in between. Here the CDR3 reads CASSPRGSFSNYGYTF. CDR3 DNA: TGTGCCAGCAGCCCCCGAGGGAGTTTTTCTAACTATGGCTACACCTTC.

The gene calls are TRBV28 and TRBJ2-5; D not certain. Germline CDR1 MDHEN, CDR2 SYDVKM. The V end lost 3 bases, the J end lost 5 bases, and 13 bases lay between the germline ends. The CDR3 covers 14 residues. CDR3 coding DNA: TGTGCCAGCAGTTTCCGCCAGATGTGGGAGACCCAGTACTTC. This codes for CASSFRQMWETQYF. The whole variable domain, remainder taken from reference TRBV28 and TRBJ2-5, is DVKVTQSSRYLVKRTGEKVFLECVQDMDHENMFWYRQDPGLGLRLIYFSYDVKMKEKGDIPEGYSVSREKKERFSLILESASTNQTSMYLCASSFRQMWETQYFGPGTRLLVL.

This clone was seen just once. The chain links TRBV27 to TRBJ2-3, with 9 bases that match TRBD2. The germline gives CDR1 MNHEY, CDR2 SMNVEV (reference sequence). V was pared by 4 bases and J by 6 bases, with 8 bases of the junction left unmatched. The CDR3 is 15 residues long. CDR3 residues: CASSYLAGLDDTQYF. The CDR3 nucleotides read TGTGCCAGCAGTTATCTAGCGGGGCTTGACGATACGCAGTATTTT.

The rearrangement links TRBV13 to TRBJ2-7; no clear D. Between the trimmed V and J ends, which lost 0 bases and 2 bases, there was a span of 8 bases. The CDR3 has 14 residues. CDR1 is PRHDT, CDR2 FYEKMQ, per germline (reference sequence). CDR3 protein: CASSLGAGTYEQYF. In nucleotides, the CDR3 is TGTGCCAGCAGCTTAGGCGCAGGAACCTACGAGCAGTACTTC.

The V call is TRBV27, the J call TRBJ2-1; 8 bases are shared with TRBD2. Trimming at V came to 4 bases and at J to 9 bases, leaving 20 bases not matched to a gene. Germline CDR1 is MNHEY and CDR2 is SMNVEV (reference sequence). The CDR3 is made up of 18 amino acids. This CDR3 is CASSSALSPSGFIGEQFF. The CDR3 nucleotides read TGTGCCAGCAGTTCCGCCCTCTCTCCTAGCGGGTTCATCGGTGAGCAGTTCTTC.

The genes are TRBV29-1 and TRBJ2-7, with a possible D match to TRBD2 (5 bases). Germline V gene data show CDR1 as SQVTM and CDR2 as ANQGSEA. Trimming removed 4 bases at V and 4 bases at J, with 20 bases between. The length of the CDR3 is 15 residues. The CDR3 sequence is CSVGEGDTTGYEQYF. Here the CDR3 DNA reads TGCAGCGTTGGAGAAGGCGACACGACGGGGTACGAGCAGTACTTC.

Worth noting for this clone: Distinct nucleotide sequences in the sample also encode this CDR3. CDR3 nucleotide sequence: TGTGCCAGTAGTATTAGAACCGGGGAGCTGTTTTTT. Its translation: CASSIRTGELFF. V gene TRBV19 combines with J gene TRBJ2-2; D is uncertain. V was cut by 3 bases and J by 5 bases, with 4 bases left in between. CDR1 is LNHDA, CDR2 SQIVND, per germline (reference sequence). This CDR3 comprises 12 residues.

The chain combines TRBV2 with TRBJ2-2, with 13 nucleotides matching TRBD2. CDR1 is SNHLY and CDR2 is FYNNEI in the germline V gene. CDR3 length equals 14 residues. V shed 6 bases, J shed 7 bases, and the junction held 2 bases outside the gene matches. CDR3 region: CASRLAGGGGELFF. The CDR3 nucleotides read TGTGCCAGCAGACTAGCGGGAGGGGGCGGGGAGCTGTTTTTT.

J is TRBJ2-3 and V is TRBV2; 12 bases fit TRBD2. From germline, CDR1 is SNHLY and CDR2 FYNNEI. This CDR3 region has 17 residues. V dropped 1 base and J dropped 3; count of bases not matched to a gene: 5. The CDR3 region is CASSEGKTSGRTDTQYF. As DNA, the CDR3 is TGTGCCAGCAGTGAAGGCAAGACTAGCGGGAGAACAGATACGCAGTATTTT.

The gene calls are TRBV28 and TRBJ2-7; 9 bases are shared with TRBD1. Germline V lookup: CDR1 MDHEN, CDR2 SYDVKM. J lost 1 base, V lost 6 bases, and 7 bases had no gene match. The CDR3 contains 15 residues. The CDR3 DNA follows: TGTGCCAGCAGGGACCCGACAGGGGGTTCCTACGAGCAGTACTTC. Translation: CASRDPTGGSYEQYF. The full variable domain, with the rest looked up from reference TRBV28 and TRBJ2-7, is DVKVTQSSRYLVKRTGEKVFLECVQDMDHENMFWYRQDPGLGLRLIYFSYDVKMKEKGDIPEGYSVSREKKERFSLILESASTNQTSMYLCASRDPTGGSYEQYFGPGTRLTVT.

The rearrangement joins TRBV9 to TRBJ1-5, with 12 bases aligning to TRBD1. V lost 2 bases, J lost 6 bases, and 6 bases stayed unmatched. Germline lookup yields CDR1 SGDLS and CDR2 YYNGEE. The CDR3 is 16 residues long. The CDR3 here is CASSVGTGGQGQPQHF. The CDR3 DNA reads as TGTGCCAGCAGCGTCGGGACAGGGGGCCAGGGTCAGCCCCAGCATTTT.

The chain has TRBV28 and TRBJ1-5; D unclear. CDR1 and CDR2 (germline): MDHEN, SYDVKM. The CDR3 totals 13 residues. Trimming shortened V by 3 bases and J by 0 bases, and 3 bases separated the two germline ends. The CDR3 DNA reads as TGTGCCAGCAGTTTGTATAGCAATCAGCCCCAGCATTTT. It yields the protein CASSLYSNQPQHF.

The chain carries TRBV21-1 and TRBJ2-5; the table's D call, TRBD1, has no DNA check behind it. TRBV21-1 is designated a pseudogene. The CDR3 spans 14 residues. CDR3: CASSLWTEQETQYF. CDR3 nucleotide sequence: TGTGCCAGCAGCCTCTGGACAGAACAAGAGACCCAGTACTTC.